This entry features one TCR beta chain sequence. Per the germline V gene, CDR1 is LNHDA and CDR2 is SQIVND (reference sequence). The CDR3 runs 17 residues. J gave up 6 bases and V 5 bases, and 13 bases lay outside the gene matches. The sample originates from a study of blood T cell repertoires in COVID-19. Participants were aged roughly 18 to 100 years from 24 US areas. Allocation to cohorts depended on clinical history reported by the participants. Each recovered donor of Cohort 3 presented with two negative PCRs, clearance, or symptom resolution. Study processing details: Amplification with reference gene primers provided the estimates of nucleated cell counts. Assay: immunoSEQ multiplex PCR; the TCRdb copy retains only in-frame clones and omits some. For V, J and clone size, that table is used; D and trimming come from the DNA. The sample holds hundreds of thousands of clones, 85% to 90% seen once.

This chain uses TRBV19 with TRBJ2-2, with 9 bases aligning to TRBD2. The sequenced sample consisted of PBMCs or T cells enriched from blood (not recorded which). The receptor's source is a man aged 25-45 years who had recovered from COVID-19. This chain's CDR3 is CASSALAGSVSSGELFF. CDR3 DNA sequence: TGTGCCAGTAGTGCCCTAGCGGGGAGCGTATCTTCCGGGGAGCTGTTTTTT.